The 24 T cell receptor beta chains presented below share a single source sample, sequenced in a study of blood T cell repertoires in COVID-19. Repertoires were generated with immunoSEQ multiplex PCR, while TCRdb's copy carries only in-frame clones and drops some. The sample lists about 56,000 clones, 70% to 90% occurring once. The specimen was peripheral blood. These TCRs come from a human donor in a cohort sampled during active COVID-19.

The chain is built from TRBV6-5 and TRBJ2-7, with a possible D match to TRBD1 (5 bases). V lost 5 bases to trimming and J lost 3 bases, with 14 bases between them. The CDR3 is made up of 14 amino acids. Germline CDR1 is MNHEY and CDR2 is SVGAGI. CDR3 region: CASSPLGQGYEQYF. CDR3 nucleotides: TGTGCCAGCAGTCCACTCGGCCAGGGCTACGAGCAGTACTTC.

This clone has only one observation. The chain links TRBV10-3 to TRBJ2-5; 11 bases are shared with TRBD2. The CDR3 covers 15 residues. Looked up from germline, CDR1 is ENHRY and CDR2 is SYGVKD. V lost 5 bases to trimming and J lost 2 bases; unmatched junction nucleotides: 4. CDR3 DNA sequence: TGTGCCATCAGTCGACTAGCGGGAACTCAAGAGACCCAGTACTTC. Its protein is CAISRLAGTQETQYF.

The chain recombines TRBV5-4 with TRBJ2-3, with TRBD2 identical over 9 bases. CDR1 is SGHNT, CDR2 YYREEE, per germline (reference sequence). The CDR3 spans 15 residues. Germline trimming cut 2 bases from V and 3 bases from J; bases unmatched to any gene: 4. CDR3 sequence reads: CASSFKRGATDTQYF. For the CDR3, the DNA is TGTGCCAGCAGCTTTAAGCGGGGGGCGACAGATACGCAGTATTTT.

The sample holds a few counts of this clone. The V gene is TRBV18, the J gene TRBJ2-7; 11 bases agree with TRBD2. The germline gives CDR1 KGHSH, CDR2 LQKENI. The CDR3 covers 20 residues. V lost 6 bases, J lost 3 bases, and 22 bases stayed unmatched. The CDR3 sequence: CASSPAVASGGPSSLYEQYF. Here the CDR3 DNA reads TGTGCCAGCTCCCCGGCCGTGGCTAGCGGGGGGCCCTCCTCCCTCTACGAGCAGTACTTC.

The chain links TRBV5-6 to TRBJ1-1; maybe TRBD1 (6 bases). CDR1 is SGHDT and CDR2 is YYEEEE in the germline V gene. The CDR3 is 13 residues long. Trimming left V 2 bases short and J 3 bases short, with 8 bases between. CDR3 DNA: TGTGCCAGCAGCTTTCCAGGGGACACTGAAGCTTTCTTT. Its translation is CASSFPGDTEAFF.

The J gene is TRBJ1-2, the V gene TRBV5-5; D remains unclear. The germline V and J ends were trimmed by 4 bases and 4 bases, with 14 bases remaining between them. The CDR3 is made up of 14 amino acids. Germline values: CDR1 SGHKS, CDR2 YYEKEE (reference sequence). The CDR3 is CASSVRRIGYGYTF. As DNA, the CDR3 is TGTGCCAGCAGCGTCCGCAGGATCGGCTATGGCTACACCTTC.

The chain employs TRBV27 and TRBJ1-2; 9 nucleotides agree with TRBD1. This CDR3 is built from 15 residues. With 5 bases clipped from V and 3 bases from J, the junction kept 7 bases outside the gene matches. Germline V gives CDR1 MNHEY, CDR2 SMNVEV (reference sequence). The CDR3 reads CASSPRQGVDYGYTF. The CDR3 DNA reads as TGTGCCAGCAGTCCTCGACAGGGGGTGGACTATGGCTACACCTTC.

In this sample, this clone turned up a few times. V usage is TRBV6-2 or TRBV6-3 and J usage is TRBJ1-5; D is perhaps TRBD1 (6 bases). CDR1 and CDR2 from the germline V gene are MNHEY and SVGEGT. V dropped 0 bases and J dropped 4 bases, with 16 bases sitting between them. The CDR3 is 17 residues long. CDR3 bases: TGTGCCAGCAGTTACTCGATCCTGCAGGGGTGGAATCAGCCCCAGCATTTT. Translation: CASSYSILQGWNQPQHF.

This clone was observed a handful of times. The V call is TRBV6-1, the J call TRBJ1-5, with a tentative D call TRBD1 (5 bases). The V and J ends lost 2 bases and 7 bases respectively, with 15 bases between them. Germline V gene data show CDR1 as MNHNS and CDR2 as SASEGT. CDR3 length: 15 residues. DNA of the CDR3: TGTGCCAGCAGTGAACTAACGGGCGGGGGGCAGCCCCAGCATTTT. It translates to CASSELTGGGQPQHF.

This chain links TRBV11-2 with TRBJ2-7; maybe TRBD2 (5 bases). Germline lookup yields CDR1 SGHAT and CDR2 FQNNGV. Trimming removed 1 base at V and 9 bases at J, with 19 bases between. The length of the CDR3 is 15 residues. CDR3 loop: CASSLGQLARSGQYF. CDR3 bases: TGTGCCAGCAGCTTAGGCCAGCTAGCCAGATCAGGGCAGTACTTC.

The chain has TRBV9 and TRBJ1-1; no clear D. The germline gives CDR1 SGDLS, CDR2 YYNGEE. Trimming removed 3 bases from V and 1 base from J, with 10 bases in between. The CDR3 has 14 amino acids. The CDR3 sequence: CASSALEGNTEAFF. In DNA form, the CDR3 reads TGTGCCAGCAGCGCCCTAGAAGGGAACACTGAAGCTTTCTTT.

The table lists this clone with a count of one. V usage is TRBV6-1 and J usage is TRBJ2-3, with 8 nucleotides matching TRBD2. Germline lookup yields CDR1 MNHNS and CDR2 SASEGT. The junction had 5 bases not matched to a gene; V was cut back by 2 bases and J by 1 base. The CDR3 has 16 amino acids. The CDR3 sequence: CASSEFGRGGTDTQYF. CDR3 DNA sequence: TGTGCCAGCAGTGAATTCGGGCGGGGGGGCACAGATACGCAGTATTTT.

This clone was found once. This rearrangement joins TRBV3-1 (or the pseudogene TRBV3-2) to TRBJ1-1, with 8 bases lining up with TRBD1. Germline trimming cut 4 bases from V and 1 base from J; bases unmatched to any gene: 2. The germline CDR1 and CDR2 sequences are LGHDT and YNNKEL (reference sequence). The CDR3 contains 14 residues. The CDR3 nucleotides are TGTGCCAGCAGCCGCGGACAGGGGAACACTGAAGCTTTCTTT. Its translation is CASSRGQGNTEAFF.

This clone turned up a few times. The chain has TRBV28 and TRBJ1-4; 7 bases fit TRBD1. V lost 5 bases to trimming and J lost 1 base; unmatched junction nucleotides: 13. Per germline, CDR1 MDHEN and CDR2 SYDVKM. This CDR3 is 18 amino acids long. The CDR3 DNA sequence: TGTGCCAGCAGTATTGTTAGGGGACAGCCTAAAACTAATGAAAAACTGTTTTTT. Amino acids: CASSIVRGQPKTNEKLFF.

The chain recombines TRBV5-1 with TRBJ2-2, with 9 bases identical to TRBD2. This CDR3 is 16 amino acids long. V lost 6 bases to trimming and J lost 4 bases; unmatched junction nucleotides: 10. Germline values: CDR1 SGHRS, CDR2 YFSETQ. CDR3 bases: TGCGCCAGCAATCAGCTAGCGGGGCGAATCACCGGGGAGCTGTTTTTT. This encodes CASNQLAGRITGELFF.

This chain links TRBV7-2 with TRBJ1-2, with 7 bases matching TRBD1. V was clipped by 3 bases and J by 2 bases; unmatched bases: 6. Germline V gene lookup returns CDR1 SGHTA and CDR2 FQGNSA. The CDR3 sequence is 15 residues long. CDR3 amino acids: CASSLRTGPNYGYTF. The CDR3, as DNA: TGTGCCAGCAGCTTGAGGACAGGCCCGAACTATGGCTACACCTTC.

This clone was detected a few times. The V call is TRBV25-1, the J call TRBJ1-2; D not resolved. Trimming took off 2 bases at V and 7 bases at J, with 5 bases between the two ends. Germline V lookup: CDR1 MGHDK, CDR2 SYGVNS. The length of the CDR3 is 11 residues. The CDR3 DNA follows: TGTGCCAGCAGTGAAGGCGGTGGCTACACCTTC. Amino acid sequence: CASSEGGGYTF.

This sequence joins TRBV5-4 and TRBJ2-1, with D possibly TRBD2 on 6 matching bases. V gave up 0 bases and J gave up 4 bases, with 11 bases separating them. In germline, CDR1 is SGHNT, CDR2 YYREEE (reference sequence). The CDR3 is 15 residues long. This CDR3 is CASSLGREGYNEQFF. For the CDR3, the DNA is TGTGCCAGCAGCTTGGGGAGGGAAGGGTACAATGAGCAGTTCTTC. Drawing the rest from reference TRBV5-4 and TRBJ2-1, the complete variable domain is ETGVTQSPTHLIKTRGQQVTLRCSSQSGHNTVSWYQQALGQGPQFIFQYYREEENGRGNFPPRFSGLQFPNYSSELNVNALELDDSALYLCASSLGREGYNEQFFGPGTRLTVL.

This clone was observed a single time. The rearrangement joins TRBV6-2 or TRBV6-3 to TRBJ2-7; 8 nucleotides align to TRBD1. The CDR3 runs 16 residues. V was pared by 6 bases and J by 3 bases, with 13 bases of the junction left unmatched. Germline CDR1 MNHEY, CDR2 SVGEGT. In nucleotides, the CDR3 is TGTGCCAGCAGCCCCCGACCAGGACAGGGATACTACGAGCAGTACTTC. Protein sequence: CASSPRPGQGYYEQYF.

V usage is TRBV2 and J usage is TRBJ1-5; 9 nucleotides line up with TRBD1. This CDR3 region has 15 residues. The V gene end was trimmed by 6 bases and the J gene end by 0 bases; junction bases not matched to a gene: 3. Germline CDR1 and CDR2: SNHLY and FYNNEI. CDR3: CASSGQGISNQPQHF. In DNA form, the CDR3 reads TGTGCCAGCAGCGGACAGGGGATTAGCAATCAGCCCCAGCATTTT.

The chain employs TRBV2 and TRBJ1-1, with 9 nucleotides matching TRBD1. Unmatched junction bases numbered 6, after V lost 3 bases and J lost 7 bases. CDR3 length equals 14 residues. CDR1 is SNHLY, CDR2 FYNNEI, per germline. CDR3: CASSETGGLGEAFF. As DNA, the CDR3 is TGTGCCAGCAGTGAGACAGGGGGATTGGGTGAAGCTTTCTTT.

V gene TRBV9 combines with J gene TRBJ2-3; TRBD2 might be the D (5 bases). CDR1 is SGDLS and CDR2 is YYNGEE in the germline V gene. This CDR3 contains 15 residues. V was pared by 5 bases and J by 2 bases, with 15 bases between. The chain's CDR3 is CASSELGQPTDTQYF. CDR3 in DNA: TGTGCCAGCAGTGAACTAGGCCAACCCACAGATACGCAGTATTTT.

This CDR3 reads CASTKTGQTNQPQHF. The DNA for the CDR3 is TGTGCCAGCACCAAAACGGGACAGACAAATCAGCCCCAGCATTTT. The V call is TRBV2, the J call TRBJ1-5, with 7 bases lining up with TRBD1. Germline values: CDR1 SNHLY, CDR2 FYNNEI. V shed 7 bases, J shed 4 bases, and the junction held 10 bases outside the gene matches. The CDR3 has 15 amino acids.

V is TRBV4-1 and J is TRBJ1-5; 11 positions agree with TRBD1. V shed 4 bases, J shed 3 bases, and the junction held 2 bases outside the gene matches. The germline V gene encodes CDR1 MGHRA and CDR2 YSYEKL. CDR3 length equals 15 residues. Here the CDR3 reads CASSPGQGDNQPQHF. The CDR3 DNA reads TGCGCCAGCAGCCCGGGACAGGGGGACAATCAGCCCCAGCATTTT.